The 6 T cell receptor beta chains reported below all come from one sample, sequenced in a study of T cell responses to AZD1222 COVID-19 vaccine (dated by TCRdb to the early 2020s). Per the publication, the time point label means: baseline before first vaccination. Libraries were built with the immunoSEQ multiplex PCR assay. As stored in TCRdb, this immuneACCESS dataset retains in-frame rearrangements with V and J assigned. A fraction of the clones does not appear; measured against another copy, unresolved V genes explain less than half of the discrepancy, and the remainder lacks a known reason. The sample table records more than 90,000 clones; more than 65% of these occur just once. In total, the top ten clones hold 9.4% of the sample. Sequencing was performed on peripheral blood, taken on day 0 of AZD1222 vaccination. These receptor sequences come from an adult in good health.

This chain links TRBV24-1 with TRBJ1-2; D call uncertain. V was clipped by 1 base and J by 3 bases, with 14 bases between them. This CDR3 region has 16 residues. Germline assignment: CDR1 KGHDR and CDR2 SFDVKD. DNA of the CDR3: TGTGCCACCAGTGATTTCCACAGAGATGGATACTATGGCTACACCTTC. Residues: CATSDFHRDGYYGYTF.

The CDR3 spells CASSLDRGSSYGYTF. For the CDR3, the DNA is TGCGCCAGCAGCTTAGACAGGGGATCCAGTTATGGCTACACCTTC. This rearrangement joins TRBV5-1 to TRBJ1-2, with 8 nucleotides matching TRBD1. After removal of 2 bases from V and 5 bases from J, the junction contained 8 bases not matched to a gene. The CDR3 totals 15 residues. Germline V gene data show CDR1 as SGHRS and CDR2 as YFSETQ.

The chain links TRBV7-9 to TRBJ2-6; no clear D. Germline V gene lookup returns CDR1 SEHNR and CDR2 FQNEAQ (reference sequence). The CDR3 spans 17 residues. V lost 1 base and J 0 bases, leaving 10 bases between the germline ends. The CDR3 reads CASSLGQTSSGANVLTF. The CDR3 DNA reads as TGTGCCAGCAGCTTAGGACAAACGAGCTCTGGGGCCAACGTCCTGACTTTC.

This chain joins TRBV10-2 and TRBJ1-1; the D gene is possibly TRBD1 (6 bases). The germline CDR1 and CDR2 sequences are WSHSY and SAAADI. The CDR3 has 12 amino acids. V lost 7 bases and J 8 bases, leaving 14 bases between the germline ends. The CDR3 reads CASKKQGSEAFF. The CDR3 nucleotides read TGCGCCAGCAAAAAACAGGGATCCGAAGCTTTCTTT.

This chain uses TRBV28 with TRBJ2-5, with D uncertain. This CDR3 is built from 15 residues. Trimming shortened V by 3 bases and J by 3 bases, and 14 bases separated the two germline ends. From germline, CDR1 is MDHEN and CDR2 SYDVKM. The CDR3 loop reads CASSFLAPREETQYF. In nucleotides, the CDR3 is TGTGCCAGCAGTTTTTTGGCACCTAGGGAAGAGACCCAGTACTTC.

This clone was seen a handful of times. The chain is built from TRBV2 and TRBJ2-7, with TRBD1 identical over 7 bases. The J segment lost 3 bases and the V segment lost 3 bases, leaving 5 bases of the junction unmatched. There are 14 residues in the CDR3. CDR1 and CDR2 from the germline V gene are SNHLY and FYNNEI. The CDR3 is CASSEGTADYEQYF. CDR3 in DNA: TGTGCCAGCAGTGAGGGGACAGCTGACTACGAGCAGTACTTC. Supplemented by reference TRBV2 and TRBJ2-7, the full variable domain reads EPEVTQTPSHQVTQMGQEVILRCVPISNHLYFYWYRQILGQKVEFLVSFYNNEISEKSEIFDDQFSVERPDGSNFTLKIRSTKLEDSAMYFCASSEGTADYEQYFGPGTRLTVT.